This T cell receptor (beta chain) is drawn from a study of immune heterogeneity within non-small cell lung tumors. Across the whole study: In total, the tumors were 4 squamous cell carcinomas, around 10 non-squamous carcinomas and 1 not otherwise specified. Overall study results and limits: While identical dominant CDR3 beta clonotypes recurred across tumor sites within a patient, high-frequency clones unique to individual sites also appeared. Significant yet moderate, the positive correlation between local T-cell clonality and local tumor mutational burden reached an R of around 0.35.

This clonotype was picked up many times. Its antigen is unknown. The TCR beta CDR3 region underwent multiplex PCR amplification with 32 V and 13 J primers. Using its own MiXCR run on the multiplex PCR reads, TCRdb lists one record per CDR3 protein. The sample shows about 34,000 distinct CDR3 sequences, around 30% of them seen only once. As template, the study used bulk tumor genomic DNA at 500 to 750 ng per sample. Spaced far apart, several biopsies were taken from each primary tumor during surgery. It was patients with untreated, newly diagnosed non-small cell lung cancer who underwent curative surgery. Donors comprised newly diagnosed non-small cell lung cancer patients undergoing surgery with curative intent. The CDR3 length is 15 residues. Germline loops: CDR1 MNHNS, CDR2 SASEGT. Losses at the gene ends were 7 bases for V and 6 bases for J; bases not matched to a gene: 14.

The rearrangement uses TRBV6-1 and TRBJ2-7; 8 bases are a match to TRBD1. Sequences were obtained from lung tumor tissue. This TCR was sampled from a man in his forties with non-small cell lung cancer. The CDR3 DNA is TGTGCCAGCAAGGTCCACCGGGACAGGTCTACCGAGCAGTACTTC. It specifies CASKVHRDRSTEQYF.